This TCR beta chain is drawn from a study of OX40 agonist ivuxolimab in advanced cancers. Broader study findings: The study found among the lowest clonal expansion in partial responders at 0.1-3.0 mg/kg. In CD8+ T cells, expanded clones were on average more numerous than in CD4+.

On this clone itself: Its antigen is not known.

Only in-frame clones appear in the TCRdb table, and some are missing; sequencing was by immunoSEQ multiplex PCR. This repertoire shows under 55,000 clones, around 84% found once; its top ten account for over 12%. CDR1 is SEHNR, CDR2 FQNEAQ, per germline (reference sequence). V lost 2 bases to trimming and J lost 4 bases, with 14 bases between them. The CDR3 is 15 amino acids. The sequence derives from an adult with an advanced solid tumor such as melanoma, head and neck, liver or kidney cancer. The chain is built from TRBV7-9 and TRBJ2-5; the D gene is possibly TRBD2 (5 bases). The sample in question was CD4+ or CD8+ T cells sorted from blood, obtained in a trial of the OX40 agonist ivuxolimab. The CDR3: CASSLIREVGETQYF. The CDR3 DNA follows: TGTGCCAGCAGCTTAATTCGGGAAGTGGGAGAGACCCAGTACTTC.